This entry features one TCR beta chain sequence. Its antigen remains unidentified. The CDR3 is 18 amino acids. CDR1 is SNHLY, CDR2 FYNNEI, per germline. V gave up 4 bases and J gave up 0 bases; unmatched junction bases: 9. The sample originates from a study of CD8+CD57+ T cells in acquired aplastic anemia. Looking at the study overall: Around 3.5 ug was the average amount of DNA from sorted CD4+ and CD8+ cells.

According to the study, genomic DNA was the template for TCR beta VDJ and CDR3 profiling. TCRdb re-derived calls from the reads in MiXCR, one entry per CDR3 protein. This sample has 150,000 to 200,000 distinct CDR3 sequences, with 40% to 50% found just once. General study findings and limits: It was found that more than 25 CD8+ CDR3 sequences were shared between patients and controls. The CD8+ Simpson's diversity of patients and controls was not significantly different.

The sequence was collected from a human donor in good health. The source material was sorted CD4+, CD8+, or CD8+CD57+ T cells (not recorded which) from PBMCs. This chain joins TRBV2 and TRBJ2-1, with 10 bases lining up with TRBD2. CDR3 nucleotides: TGTGCCAGCAGTGGGGGGCTAGCGGGAGAAAGCTCCTACAATGAGCAGTTCTTC. Protein product: CASSGGLAGESSYNEQFF. The full variable domain, with the rest looked up from reference TRBV2 and TRBJ2-1, is EPEVTQTPSHQVTQMGQEVILRCVPISNHLYFYWYRQILGQKVEFLVSFYNNEISEKSEIFDDQFSVERPDGSNFTLKIRSTKLEDSAMYFCASSGGLAGESSYNEQFFGPGTRLTVL.